This record covers a single T cell receptor beta chain. TCRdb reanalysed the 5' RACE reads using MiXCR and keeps one entry per CDR3 protein. The data hold 40,000 to 50,000 distinct CDR3 sequences, with 7.5% to 8% observed a single time. The sample comes from a study of spatial heterogeneity in lung cancer. Time point of the sample: sample taken at primary tumor resection. Whole RNA was taken from tumor, nontumor lung or frozen PBMC; it was then sequenced unsorted. Material: PBMCs, obtained at surgery. The receptor was derived from a female donor with early-stage non-small cell lung cancer.

The CDR3 nucleotides read TGTGCCAGTAGTTCCCGTCCGGTCGGGGGATACGAGCAGTACTTC. Translated, it gives CASSSRPVGGYEQYF. J is TRBJ2-7 and V is TRBV19, with D possibly TRBD2 on 6 matching bases. Germline CDR1 reads LNHDA; CDR2 reads SQIVND (reference sequence). V lost 5 bases to trimming and J lost 4 bases, with 18 bases between them. The CDR3 length is 15 residues.